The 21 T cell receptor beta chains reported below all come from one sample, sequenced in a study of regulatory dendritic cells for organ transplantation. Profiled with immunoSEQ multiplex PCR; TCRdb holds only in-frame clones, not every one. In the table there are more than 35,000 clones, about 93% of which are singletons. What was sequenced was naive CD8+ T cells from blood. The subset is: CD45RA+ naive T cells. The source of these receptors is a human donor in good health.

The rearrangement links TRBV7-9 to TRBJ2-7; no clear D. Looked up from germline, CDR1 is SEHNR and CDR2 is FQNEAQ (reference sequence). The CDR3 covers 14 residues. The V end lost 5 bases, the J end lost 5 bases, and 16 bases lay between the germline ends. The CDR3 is CASSPTASLHEQYF. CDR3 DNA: TGTGCCAGCAGCCCCACCGCGAGTCTCCACGAGCAGTACTTC.

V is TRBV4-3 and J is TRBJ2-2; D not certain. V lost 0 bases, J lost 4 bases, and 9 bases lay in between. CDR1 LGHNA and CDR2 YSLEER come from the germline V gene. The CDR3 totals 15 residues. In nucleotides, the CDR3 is TGCGCCAGCAGCCAAGAAGACACGCTCACCGGGGAGCTGTTTTTT. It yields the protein CASSQEDTLTGELFF.

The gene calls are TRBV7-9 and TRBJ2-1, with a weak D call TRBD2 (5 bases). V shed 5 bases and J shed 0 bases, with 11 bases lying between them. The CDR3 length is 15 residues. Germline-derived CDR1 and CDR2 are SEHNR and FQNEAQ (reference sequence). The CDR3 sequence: CASSPDYPSYNEQFF. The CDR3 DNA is TGTGCCAGCAGCCCAGACTACCCCTCCTACAATGAGCAGTTCTTC.

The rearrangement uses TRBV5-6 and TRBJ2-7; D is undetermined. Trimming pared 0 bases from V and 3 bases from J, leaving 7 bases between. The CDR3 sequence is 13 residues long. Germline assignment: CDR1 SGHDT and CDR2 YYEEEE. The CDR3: CASSLGSFYEQYF. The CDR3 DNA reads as TGTGCCAGCAGCTTGGGCAGCTTCTACGAGCAGTACTTC.

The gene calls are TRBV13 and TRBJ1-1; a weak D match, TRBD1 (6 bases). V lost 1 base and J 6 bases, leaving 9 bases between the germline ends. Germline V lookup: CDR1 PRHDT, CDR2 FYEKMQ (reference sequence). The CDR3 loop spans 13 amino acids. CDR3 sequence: CASSLEQGPEAFF. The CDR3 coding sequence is TGTGCCAGCAGCTTAGAACAGGGCCCTGAAGCTTTCTTT.

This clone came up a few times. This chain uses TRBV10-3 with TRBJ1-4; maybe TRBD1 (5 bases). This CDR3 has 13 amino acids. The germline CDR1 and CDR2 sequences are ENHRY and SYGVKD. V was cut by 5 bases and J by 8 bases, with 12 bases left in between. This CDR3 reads CAISLDSFEKLFF. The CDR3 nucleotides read TGTGCCATCAGTCTTGACAGCTTCGAAAAACTGTTTTTT.

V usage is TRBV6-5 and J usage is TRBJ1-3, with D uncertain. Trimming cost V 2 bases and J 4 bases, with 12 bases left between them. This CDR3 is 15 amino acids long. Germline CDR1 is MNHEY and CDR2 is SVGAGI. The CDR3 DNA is TGTGCCAGCAGTTACAATTGGGGAGCCGGAAACACCATATATTTT. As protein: CASSYNWGAGNTIYF.

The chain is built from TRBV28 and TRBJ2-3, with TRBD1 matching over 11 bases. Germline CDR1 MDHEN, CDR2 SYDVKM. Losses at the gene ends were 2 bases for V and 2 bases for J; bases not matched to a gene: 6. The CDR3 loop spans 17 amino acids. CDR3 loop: CASSLGTGGLFTDTQYF. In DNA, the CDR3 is TGTGCCAGCAGTTTAGGGACAGGGGGATTATTCACAGATACGCAGTATTTT.

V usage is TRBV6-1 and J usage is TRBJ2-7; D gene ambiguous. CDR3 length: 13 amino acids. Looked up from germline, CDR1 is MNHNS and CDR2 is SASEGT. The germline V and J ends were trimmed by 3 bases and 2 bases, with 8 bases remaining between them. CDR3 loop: CASSEGQPYEQYF. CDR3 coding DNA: TGTGCCAGCAGTGAGGGCCAACCCTACGAGCAGTACTTC.

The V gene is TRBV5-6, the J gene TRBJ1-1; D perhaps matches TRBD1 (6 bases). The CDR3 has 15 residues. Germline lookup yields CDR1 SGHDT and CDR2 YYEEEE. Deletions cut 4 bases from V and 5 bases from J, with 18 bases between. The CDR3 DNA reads TGTGCCAGCAGCCCAGGACAGCTCCGAGGGACTGAAGCTTTCTTT. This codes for CASSPGQLRGTEAFF.

The CDR3 loop reads CASSARDTPFGNEQYF. CDR3 nucleotide sequence: TGTGCCAGCAGTGCCCGGGACACCCCCTTCGGGAACGAGCAGTACTTC. V gene TRBV28 combines with J gene TRBJ2-7; maybe TRBD1 (6 bases). The V and J ends lost 5 bases and 5 bases respectively, with 22 bases between them. CDR3 length: 16 residues. The germline gives CDR1 MDHEN, CDR2 SYDVKM.

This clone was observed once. CDR3 nucleotides: TGTGCCAGCAGTACGGGACTAGCGAACTCCTACGAGCAGTACTTC. The encoded protein is CASSTGLANSYEQYF. The rearrangement joins TRBV27 to TRBJ2-7; 10 bases map to TRBD2. From germline, CDR1 is MNHEY and CDR2 SMNVEV (reference sequence). The junction had 4 bases not matched to a gene; V was cut back by 5 bases and J by 0 bases. The CDR3 consists of 15 residues.

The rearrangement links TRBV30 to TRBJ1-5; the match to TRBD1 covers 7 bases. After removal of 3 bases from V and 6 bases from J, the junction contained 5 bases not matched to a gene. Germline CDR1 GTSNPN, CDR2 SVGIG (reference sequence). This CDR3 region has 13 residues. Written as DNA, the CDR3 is TGTGCCTGGAGCCGACAGGGAAGTCAGCCCCAGCATTTT. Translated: CAWSRQGSQPQHF.

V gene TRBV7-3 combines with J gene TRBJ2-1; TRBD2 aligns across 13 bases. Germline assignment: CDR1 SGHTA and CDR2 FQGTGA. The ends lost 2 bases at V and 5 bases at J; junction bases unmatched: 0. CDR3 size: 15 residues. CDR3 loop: CASSLGTSGNNEQFF. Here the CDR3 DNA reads TGTGCCAGCAGCTTAGGGACTAGCGGGAACAATGAGCAGTTCTTC. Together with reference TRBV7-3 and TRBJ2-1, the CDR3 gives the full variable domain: GAGVSQTPSNKVTEKGKYVELRCDPISGHTALYWYRQSLGQGPEFLIYFQGTGAADDSGLPNDRFFAVRPEGSVSTLKIQRTERGDSAVYLCASSLGTSGNNEQFFGPGTRLTVL.

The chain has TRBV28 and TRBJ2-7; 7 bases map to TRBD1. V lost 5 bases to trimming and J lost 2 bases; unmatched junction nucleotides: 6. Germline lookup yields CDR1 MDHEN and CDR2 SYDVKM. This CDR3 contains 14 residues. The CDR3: CASSRDSRAYEQYF. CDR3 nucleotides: TGTGCCAGCAGTAGGGACAGTCGGGCCTACGAGCAGTACTTC. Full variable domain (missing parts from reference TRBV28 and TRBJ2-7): DVKVTQSSRYLVKRTGEKVFLECVQDMDHENMFWYRQDPGLGLRLIYFSYDVKMKEKGDIPEGYSVSREKKERFSLILESASTNQTSMYLCASSRDSRAYEQYFGPGTRLTVT.

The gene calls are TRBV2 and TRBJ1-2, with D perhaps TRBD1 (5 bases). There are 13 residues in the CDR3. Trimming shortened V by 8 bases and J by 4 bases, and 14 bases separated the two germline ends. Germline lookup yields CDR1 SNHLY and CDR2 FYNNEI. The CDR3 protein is CASFQGEFYGYTF. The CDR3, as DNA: TGTGCCAGCTTCCAGGGAGAGTTCTATGGCTACACCTTC.

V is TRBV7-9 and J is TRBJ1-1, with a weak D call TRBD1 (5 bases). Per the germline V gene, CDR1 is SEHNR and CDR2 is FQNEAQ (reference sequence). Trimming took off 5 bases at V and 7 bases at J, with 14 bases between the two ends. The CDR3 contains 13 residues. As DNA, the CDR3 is TGTGCCAGCAGCCCAACGACAGCGTTTGAAGCTTTCTTT. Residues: CASSPTTAFEAFF.

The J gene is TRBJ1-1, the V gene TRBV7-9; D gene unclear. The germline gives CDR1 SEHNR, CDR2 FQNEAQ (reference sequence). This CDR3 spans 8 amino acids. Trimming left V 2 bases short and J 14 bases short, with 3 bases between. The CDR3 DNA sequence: TGTGCCAGCAGCTTAAACTTCTTT. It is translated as CASSLNFF. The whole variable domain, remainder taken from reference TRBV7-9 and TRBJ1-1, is DTGVSQNPRHKITKRGQNVTFRCDPISEHNRLYWYRQTLGQGPEFLTYFQNEAQLEKSRLLSDRFSAERPKGSFSTLEIQRTEQGDSAMYLCASSLNFFGQGTRLTVV.

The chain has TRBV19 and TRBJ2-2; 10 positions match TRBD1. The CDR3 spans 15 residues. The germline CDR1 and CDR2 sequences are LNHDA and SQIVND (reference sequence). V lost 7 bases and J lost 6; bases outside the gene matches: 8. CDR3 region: CASTLGQGGAGELFF. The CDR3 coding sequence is TGTGCCAGTACTCTCGGACAGGGGGGAGCCGGGGAGCTGTTTTTT.

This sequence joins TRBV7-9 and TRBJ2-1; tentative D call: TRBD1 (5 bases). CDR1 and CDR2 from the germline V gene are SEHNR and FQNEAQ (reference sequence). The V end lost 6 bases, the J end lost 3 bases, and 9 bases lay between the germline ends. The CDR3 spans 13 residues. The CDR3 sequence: CASRQAGYNEQFF. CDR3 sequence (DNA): TGTGCCAGCAGACAGGCCGGCTACAATGAGCAGTTCTTC.

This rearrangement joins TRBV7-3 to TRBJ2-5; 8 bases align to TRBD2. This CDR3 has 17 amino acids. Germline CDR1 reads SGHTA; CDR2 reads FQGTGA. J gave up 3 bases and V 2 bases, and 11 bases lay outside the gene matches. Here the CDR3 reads CASSLGVRHSGEETQYF. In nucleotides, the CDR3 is TGTGCCAGCAGCTTAGGCGTACGACATAGCGGGGAAGAGACCCAGTACTTC. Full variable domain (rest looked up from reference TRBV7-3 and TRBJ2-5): GAGVSQTPSNKVTEKGKYVELRCDPISGHTALYWYRQSLGQGPEFLIYFQGTGAADDSGLPNDRFFAVRPEGSVSTLKIQRTERGDSAVYLCASSLGVRHSGEETQYFGPGTRLLVL.